The entry that follows covers one T cell receptor (beta chain) sequence. The source of the sample is a study of blood T cell repertoires in COVID-19. Study at large: Acute-phase and convalescent COVID-19 samples originated in the United States, Italy and Spain. T cells, B-cell-depleted T cells, or PBMCs supplied cDNA or gDNA.

The J segment lost 10 bases and the V segment lost 3 bases, leaving 8 bases of the junction unmatched. This CDR3 contains 15 residues. CDR1 is MNHEY and CDR2 is SVGEGT in the germline V gene. Original analysis: Reference gene primer amplification gave estimated nucleated cell counts. The method was immunoSEQ multiplex PCR; TCRdb's version includes in-frame clones alone and lacks a portion of them. The DNA was the basis for D and trimming; V, J and clone size are from that table. The sample records under 200,000 clones, around 87% being singletons. The sequenced material came from peripheral blood. The rearrangement links TRBV6-2 or TRBV6-3 to TRBJ2-1; the match to TRBD2 covers 11 bases. This clonotype originated in a woman older than 75 in a cohort sampled during active or convalescent COVID-19. The CDR3, as DNA: TGTGCCAGCAGTTATTATAGCGGGGGGGCGAAAGAGCAGTTCTTC. Its protein is CASSYYSGGAKEQFF.